This T cell receptor beta chain was found in a study of beta chain features in type 1 diabetes. Markers CD45RO/CCR7/CD25/CD127/CD95/CD27 served to sort CD4+ naive, central memory, regulatory and stem cell-like memory cells. Germline V gives CDR1 SGHDN, CDR2 FVKESK. CDR3 length equals 14 residues. The V and J ends lost 4 bases and 3 bases, in that order; junction bases with no gene match: 4. Study-wide findings and caveats: Diminished insertions and augmented deletions at VDJ junctions characterized type 1 diabetes patients. Here, the possible influence of HLA type (on TCRB rearrangement) remained unresolved. Since sequencing was performed on cDNA, cells with high TCR expression could be over-represented. There was a moderate but significant shortening of TCRB CDR3s in all four CD4+ subsets of Type 1 diabetes patients.

Expressed TCRB transcripts were sequenced after all isolated RNA was converted to cDNA. The protocol was immunoSEQ multiplex PCR, while the TCRdb copy is restricted to in-frame clones and leaves out a portion. The sample has roughly 260,000 clones, roughly 22% seen once. About this clone: What it binds is unknown.

This TCR was sampled from a woman between 35 and 50 years old with type 1 diabetes. Sequencing used naive CD4+ T cells from blood. The rearrangement joins TRBV14 to TRBJ2-7, with 9 bases lining up with TRBD1. The CDR3 DNA is TGTGCCAGCAGCCCTACGACAGGGGGCTACGAGCAGTACTTC. It codes for CASSPTTGGYEQYF.